This paragraph covers one T cell receptor beta chain sequence. No cognate antigen has been identified for it. Base qualities are not provided; no much larger clone lies one nucleotide away. For sequencing, an Illumina HiSeq 2500 was employed. Quantitative 5'-RACE with molecular barcodes was used to prepare TCR beta libraries. In the paper's pipeline: A new computational method, built on a probabilistic model of VDJ rearrangement, was used to identify disease-linked TCR variants. TCRdb itself trimmed the public reads at Q25 with fastp, ran MiXCR and retained productive beta chains. Under each unique CDR3 protein, matching rows form one entry showing the most common genes and DNA. The authors' filters were not applied to this entry. Within this sample are about 160,000 distinct CDR3 sequences, with about 18% of them counted one time only. Approximately 7.8% of the sample is held by the ten biggest clonotypes.

The sample originates from a study of CD8 T cells in ankylosing spondylitis (dated by TCRdb to about 2017). About the study as a whole: T cell receptor beta repertoires were profiled in healthy donors and ankylosing spondylitis patients so that disease-linked TCR variants could be found. In total, the full study cohort was made up of approximately 99 healthy donors and approximately 27 ankylosing spondylitis patients. Peripheral blood samples were taken, and synovial fluid was additionally collected from ankylosing spondylitis patients. General study outcomes and caveats: Blood from ankylosing spondylitis patients appeared to be characterized by a TCR beta motif composed of about eight highly homologous amino acid variants. Some TCR beta motif variants had previously been reported in synovial fluid and blood of reactive arthritis patients, which suggested common disease-initiation mechanisms. According to the report, matched synovial fluid samples from ankylosing spondylitis patients were significantly enriched for the disease-linked clones. The disease-linked clones had a CD8+ phenotype and were found at relatively low frequencies in peripheral blood.

Including the terminal cysteine and phenylalanine, the CDR3 comprises 15 residues. Solely the CDR3 DNA is kept, with 45 bases framed from the first base. V is clipped by 0 bases and J by 1 base, and the sequence between their germline boundaries is 7 bases long. The CDR1 and CDR2 encoded by the germline V gene are ENHRY and SYGVKD. Material for sequencing was blood, either unsorted or a sorted T cell fraction (not recorded which). This receptor was taken from a male donor with ankylosing spondylitis or in good health (not recorded which). This chain joins TRBV10-3 to TRBJ2-1; matching of 5 bases hints at TRBD2 as the D gene. The nucleotides read TGTGCCATCAGTGAGTCTGGCGGGTCCTACAATGAGCAGTTCTTC. Translated, this gives CAISESGGSYNEQFF.